This T cell receptor beta chain was captured by sequencing in a study of cytomegalovirus exposure and HLA in healthy donors. Study-level points and caveats: With high specificity and sensitivity, the classifier reportedly diagnosed cytomegalovirus status.

As for this clone: Its target is not known.

The CDR3 is 14 amino acids. Germline V gene data show CDR1 as SGHVS and CDR2 as FNYEAQ. V was cut by 5 bases and J by 1 base, with 12 bases left in between. The PCR used 60 Vbeta and 13 Jbeta primers. Repertoires were generated with immunoSEQ multiplex PCR, while TCRdb's copy carries only in-frame clones and drops some. Altogether approximately 100,000 clones are present, 65% to 90% being singletons, with the ten largest covering 0.9% to 1.5%. The J gene is TRBJ2-7, the V gene TRBV7-6, with D possibly being TRBD1 (5 bases). The sample consisted of PBMCs. The receptor's source is a woman between 18 and 29 years old in good health and CMV-seronegative. The CDR3 is CASSLGQESYEQYF. The DNA of the CDR3 is TGTGCCAGCAGCCTGGGGCAGGAATCCTACGAGCAGTACTTC.